The next 11 T cell receptor beta chains were all read from a single sample in a study of T cell repertoires in cytomegalovirus infection. TCRdb itself ran the reads through MiXCR, one entry per CDR3 protein. The sample holds 300,000 or so distinct CDR3 sequences, around a quarter seen once. What these receptors recognize is not known. This specimen consisted of cultured PBMCs, obtained from culture after CMV antigen stimulation. The receptors stem from a human donor in good health (CMV status not recorded). Some clones in this sample may be carry-over from other donors' samples.

This clonotype was recorded at least ten times. The chain is built from TRBV7-2 and TRBJ2-7, with D perhaps TRBD2 (5 bases). CDR1 and CDR2 from the germline V gene are SGHTA and FQGNSA. This CDR3 contains 15 residues. Deletions cut 0 bases from V and 2 bases from J, with 11 bases between. The CDR3 protein is CASSLAYGVAYEQYF. The CDR3 DNA reads TGTGCCAGCAGCTTAGCGTACGGGGTAGCCTACGAGCAGTACTTC.

This clonotype turned up a few times. The V gene is TRBV7-6, the J gene TRBJ2-1; D might be TRBD2 (6 bases). The V gene lost 5 bases and the J gene lost 8 bases, with 16 bases spanning the gap. From germline, CDR1 is SGHVS and CDR2 FNYEAQ. The CDR3 is 14 residues long. CDR3 sequence reads: CASSPAGGPDEQFF. The DNA of the CDR3 is TGTGCCAGCAGCCCAGCCGGAGGGCCGGATGAGCAGTTCTTC.

At least ten counts were recorded for this clonotype. The V call is TRBV27, the J call TRBJ1-5, with 9 bases lining up with TRBD1. CDR3 size: 14 residues. The germline V gene has CDR1 MNHEY and CDR2 SMNVEV (reference sequence). With 6 bases clipped from V and 5 bases from J, the junction kept 5 bases outside the gene matches. CDR3 sequence (DNA): TGTGCCAGCAGCCTGGGACAGGGATATCAGCCCCAGCATTTT. It translates to CASSLGQGYQPQHF.

This clonotype was found many times. This chain's CDR3 is CSAPNPMGGYTF. The CDR3, as DNA: TGCAGTGCCCCGAACCCAATGGGTGGCTACACCTTC. The rearrangement joins TRBV20-1 to TRBJ1-2; D unclear. This CDR3 has 12 amino acids. Per the germline V gene, CDR1 is DFQATT and CDR2 is SNEGSKA (reference sequence). Trimming shortened V by 6 bases and J by 7 bases, and 15 bases separated the two germline ends.

This clonotype was seen repeatedly, ten times or more. This rearrangement joins TRBV7-2 to TRBJ2-2, with D perhaps TRBD1 or TRBD2 (5 bases each). Germline-derived CDR1 and CDR2 are SGHTA and FQGNSA. The length of the CDR3 is 17 residues. Trimming stripped 2 bases from V and 6 bases from J, with 19 bases between. CDR3 loop: CASSLRLVGEFAGELFF. The CDR3 coding sequence is TGTGCCAGCAGCTTAAGGCTTGTAGGGGAGTTTGCCGGGGAGCTGTTTTTT. The variable domain in full, completed from reference TRBV7-2 and TRBJ2-2, reads GAGVSQSPSNKVTEKGKDVELRCDPISGHTALYWYRQSLGQGLEFLIYFQGNSAPDKSGLPSDRFSAERTGGSVSTLTIQRTQQEDSAVYLCASSLRLVGEFAGELFFGEGSRLTVL.

V is TRBV7-9 and J is TRBJ1-6; D perhaps matches TRBD1 (5 bases). Germline V lookup: CDR1 SEHNR, CDR2 FQNEAQ (reference sequence). The germline V and J ends were trimmed by 5 bases and 7 bases, with 15 bases remaining between them. The CDR3 runs to 15 residues. The CDR3 here is CASSRLSGWNSPLHF. The CDR3 bases are TGTGCCAGCAGCCGCCTCTCAGGGTGGAATTCACCCCTCCACTTT.

The V and J genes are TRBV6-6 and TRBJ2-5, with D maybe TRBD2 (7 bases). Germline V gene sequence: CDR1 MNHNY, CDR2 SVGAGI (reference sequence). The V gene lost 8 bases and the J gene lost 4 bases, with 20 bases spanning the gap. This CDR3 comprises 15 residues. The CDR3 reads CASASQGGGPETQYF. The CDR3 DNA reads TGTGCCAGCGCCTCGCAAGGGGGGGGCCCAGAGACCCAGTACTTC.

This clonotype was seen at least ten times. The rearrangement joins TRBV7-2 to TRBJ2-7; 8 bases agree with TRBD2. The CDR3 runs 15 residues. V shed 4 bases, J shed 2 bases, and the junction held 7 bases outside the gene matches. Germline V gene lookup returns CDR1 SGHTA and CDR2 FQGNSA. CDR3 nucleotides: TGTGCCAGCAGCTCAACTAGCGGAGTCGCCTACGAGCAGTACTTC. Translating gives CASSSTSGVAYEQYF.

The chain carries TRBV28 and TRBJ2-1, with D uncertain. This CDR3 region has 15 residues. Between the trimmed V and J ends, which lost 2 bases and 2 bases, there was a span of 10 bases. Germline-derived CDR1 and CDR2 are MDHEN and SYDVKM. The CDR3: CASSLTLGPYNEQFF. CDR3 DNA sequence: TGTGCCAGCAGTTTAACCCTAGGACCCTACAATGAGCAGTTCTTC.

This chain connects TRBV20-1 to TRBJ2-1; 14 bases are a match to TRBD2. This CDR3 comprises 17 residues. Germline CDR1 is DFQATT and CDR2 is SNEGSKA (reference sequence). With 5 bases clipped from V and 1 base from J, the junction kept 7 bases outside the gene matches. In DNA, the CDR3 is TGCAGTGCTGCACGACTAGCGGGAGGGAGATCCTACAATGAGCAGTTCTTC. Protein product: CSAARLAGGRSYNEQFF.

The chain joins TRBV5-4 to TRBJ2-1; a possible D gene is TRBD2 (6 bases). V shed 0 bases and J shed 3 bases, with 10 bases lying between them. This CDR3 region has 15 residues. Germline CDR1 reads SGHNT; CDR2 reads YYREEE (reference sequence). CDR3 in DNA: TGTGCCAGCAGCTTGGGGGAGGTAGTCTACAATGAGCAGTTCTTC. Encoded protein: CASSLGEVVYNEQFF.